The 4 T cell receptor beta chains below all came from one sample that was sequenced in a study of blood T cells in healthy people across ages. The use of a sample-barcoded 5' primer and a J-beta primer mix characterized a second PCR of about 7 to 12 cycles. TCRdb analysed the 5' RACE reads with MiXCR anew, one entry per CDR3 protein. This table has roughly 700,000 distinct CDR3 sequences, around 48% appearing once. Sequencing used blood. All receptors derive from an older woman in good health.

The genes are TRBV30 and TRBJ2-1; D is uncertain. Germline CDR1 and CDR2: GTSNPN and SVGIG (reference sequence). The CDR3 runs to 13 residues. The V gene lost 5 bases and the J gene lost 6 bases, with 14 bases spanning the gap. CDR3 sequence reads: CAWGPFGSNEQFF. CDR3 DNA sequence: TGTGCCTGGGGCCCCTTTGGGTCCAATGAGCAGTTCTTC.

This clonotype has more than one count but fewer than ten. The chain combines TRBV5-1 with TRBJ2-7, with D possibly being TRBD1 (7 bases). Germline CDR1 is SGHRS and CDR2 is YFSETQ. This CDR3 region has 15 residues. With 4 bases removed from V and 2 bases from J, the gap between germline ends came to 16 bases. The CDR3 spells CASSTAGQWAYEQYF. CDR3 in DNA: TGCGCCAGCAGCACGGCGGGACAGTGGGCCTACGAGCAGTACTTC.

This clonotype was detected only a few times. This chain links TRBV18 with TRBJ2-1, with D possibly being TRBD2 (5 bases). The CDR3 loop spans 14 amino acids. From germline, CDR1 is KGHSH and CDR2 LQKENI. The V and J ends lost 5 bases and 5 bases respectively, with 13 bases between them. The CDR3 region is CASSGAVLHNEQFF. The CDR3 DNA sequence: TGTGCCAGCTCAGGAGCGGTACTCCACAATGAGCAGTTCTTC.

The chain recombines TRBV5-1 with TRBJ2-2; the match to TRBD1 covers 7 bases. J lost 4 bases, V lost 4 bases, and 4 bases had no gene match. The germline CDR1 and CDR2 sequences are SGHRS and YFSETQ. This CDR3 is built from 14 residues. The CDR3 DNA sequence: TGCGCCAGCAGCATGGGACAGATCACCGGGGAGCTGTTTTTT. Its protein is CASSMGQITGELFF. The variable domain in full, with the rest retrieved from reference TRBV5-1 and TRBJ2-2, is KAGVTQTPRYLIKTRGQQVTLSCSPISGHRSVSWYQQTPGQGLQFLFEYFSETQRNKGNFPGRFSGRQFSNSRSEMNVSTLELGDSALYLCASSMGQITGELFFGEGSRLTVL.